This TCR beta chain derives from a study of blood T cells in healthy people across ages. Study conclusions and caveats: Both naive CD4+ cell counts and diversity were greater in long-lived donors than in aged donors.

About this clonotype itself: Antigen: not known.

Looked up from germline, CDR1 is LGHNA and CDR2 is YSLEER. The CDR3 is 17 amino acids. Losses at the gene ends were 0 bases for V and 5 bases for J; bases not matched to a gene: 8. Using a J-beta primer mix together with a sample-barcoded 5' primer, a second PCR was run for roughly 6 to 11 cycles. MiXCR, run by TCRdb on the 5' RACE reads, gives a single entry per CDR3 protein. The repertoire holds 650,000 to 800,000 distinct CDR3 sequences, with around 43% as singletons. The chain links TRBV4-3 to TRBJ2-1; 9 bases line up with TRBD2. The receptor was isolated from a man in his fifties or sixties in good health. The sequenced sample consisted of blood. The CDR3 loop is CASSQEVRVAGDNEQFF. CDR3 in DNA: TGCGCCAGCAGCCAAGAGGTCCGGGTAGCGGGGGACAATGAGCAGTTCTTC.